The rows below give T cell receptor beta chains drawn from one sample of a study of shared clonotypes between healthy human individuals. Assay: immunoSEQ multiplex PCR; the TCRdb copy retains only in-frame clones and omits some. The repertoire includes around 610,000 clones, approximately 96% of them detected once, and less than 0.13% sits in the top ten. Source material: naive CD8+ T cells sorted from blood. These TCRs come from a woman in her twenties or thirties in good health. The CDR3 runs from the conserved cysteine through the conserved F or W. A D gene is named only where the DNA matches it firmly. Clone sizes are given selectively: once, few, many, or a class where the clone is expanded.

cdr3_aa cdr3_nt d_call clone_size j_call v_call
CASSLWQGNTGELFF TGTGCCAGCAGTTTATGGCAGGGAAACACCGGGGAGCTGTTTTTT NA NA TRBJ2-2 TRBV27
CASSPRADEQYF TGTGCCAGTTCTCCCAGGGCTGACGAGCAGTACTTC NA NA TRBJ2-7 TRBV19
CASSEGGNTEAFF TGTGCCAGCAGTGAAGGGGGGAACACTGAAGCTTTCTTT NA NA TRBJ1-1 TRBV2
CASSRGTQPSEQYF TGTGCCAGCAGTCGCGGGACGCAGCCCTCCGAGCAGTACTTC NA NA TRBJ2-7 TRBV27
CASSQGVSKSIGELFF TGTGCCAGCAGCCAAGGAGTCTCCAAGAGTATCGGGGAGCTGTTTTTT NA NA TRBJ2-2 TRBV4-2
CASSRQENSNQPQHF TGTGCCAGCAGCCGACAGGAAAATAGCAATCAGCCCCAGCATTTT NA once TRBJ1-5 TRBV5-6
CASSPPLSAFRFF TGTGCCAGCAGCCCACCCTTGAGCGCTTTTCGTTTCTTC NA NA TRBJ2-1 TRBV14
CSAWQGSSYEQYF TGCAGCGCCTGGCAGGGGAGCTCCTACGAGCAGTACTTC NA NA TRBJ2-7 TRBV29-1
CASNFLSAGVVYGYTF TGTGCCAGCAACTTTTTGTCCGCTGGGGTTGTCTATGGCTACACCTTC NA NA TRBJ1-2 TRBV5-6
CASRKRDSPPIEQFF TGTGCCAGCAGGAAACGGGACAGCCCTCCCATTGAGCAGTTCTTC TRBD1 NA TRBJ2-1 TRBV27
CASSPSRGAGGYTF TGTGCCAGCAGTCCAAGCCGGGGGGCGGGGGGCTACACCTTC NA NA TRBJ1-2 TRBV27
CASSRLRGNGGYTF TGCGCCAGCAGCCGACTGCGGGGGAATGGTGGCTACACCTTC NA NA TRBJ1-2 TRBV4-1
CASSYDWGSYEQYF TGCGCCAGCAGCTATGATTGGGGGAGCTACGAGCAGTACTTC NA once TRBJ2-7 TRBV5-1
CATSGSSGRPNEQFF TGTGCCACCAGCGGGTCTAGCGGGAGACCCAATGAGCAGTTCTTC TRBD2 NA TRBJ2-1 TRBV15
CASTHLGGWGYEQYF TGTGCCAGCACCCACCTGGGGGGATGGGGCTACGAGCAGTACTTC NA NA TRBJ2-7 TRBV6-1
CASSQELQEWLGQPQHF TGCGCCAGCAGCCAAGAGCTACAGGAGTGGTTGGGACAGCCCCAGCATTTT NA NA TRBJ1-5 TRBV4-1
CASSTGDRLNTEAFF TGTGCCAGCAGTACTGGGGACAGGTTGAACACTGAAGCTTTCTTT TRBD1 NA TRBJ1-1 TRBV27
CASSAGTEVYNEQFF TGTGCCAGCAGCGCCGGGACGGAAGTCTACAATGAGCAGTTCTTC NA once TRBJ2-1 TRBV27
CASSLGSDTQYF TGTGCCAGCAGTTTAGGTTCAGATACGCAGTATTTT NA NA TRBJ2-3 TRBV27
CASSVLGIGYTF TGTGCCAGCAGCGTATTGGGGATAGGCTACACCTTC NA NA TRBJ1-2 TRBV9
CASTEAVYNEQFF TGTGCCAGCACGGAAGCGGTATACAATGAGCAGTTCTTC NA NA TRBJ2-1 TRBV27
CASSHFGLSYEQYF TGTGCCAGCAGCCATTTCGGCCTGTCCTACGAGCAGTACTTC NA NA TRBJ2-7 TRBV4-2
CASSSQFTDTQYF TGTGCCAGCAGCTCACAGTTCACAGATACGCAGTATTTT NA NA TRBJ2-3 TRBV14
CAPRTENTEAFF TGTGCCCCCAGGACGGAGAACACTGAAGCTTTCTTT NA NA TRBJ1-1 TRBV2
CASSLGSDRVLVEQFF TGTGCCAGCAGCTTAGGCTCCGACAGGGTATTGGTAGAGCAGTTCTTC TRBD1 NA TRBJ2-1 TRBV7-2
CASSVGRSNTEAFF TGTGCCAGCAGCGTAGGACGGTCGAACACTGAAGCTTTCTTT NA once TRBJ1-1 TRBV9
CSAAAASTDTQYF TGCAGCGCCGCGGCGGCTAGCACAGATACGCAGTATTTT NA NA TRBJ2-3 TRBV29-1
CASSLYATNYEQYF TGTGCCAGCAGCTTATACGCCACTAACTACGAGCAGTACTTC NA NA TRBJ2-7 TRBV7-2